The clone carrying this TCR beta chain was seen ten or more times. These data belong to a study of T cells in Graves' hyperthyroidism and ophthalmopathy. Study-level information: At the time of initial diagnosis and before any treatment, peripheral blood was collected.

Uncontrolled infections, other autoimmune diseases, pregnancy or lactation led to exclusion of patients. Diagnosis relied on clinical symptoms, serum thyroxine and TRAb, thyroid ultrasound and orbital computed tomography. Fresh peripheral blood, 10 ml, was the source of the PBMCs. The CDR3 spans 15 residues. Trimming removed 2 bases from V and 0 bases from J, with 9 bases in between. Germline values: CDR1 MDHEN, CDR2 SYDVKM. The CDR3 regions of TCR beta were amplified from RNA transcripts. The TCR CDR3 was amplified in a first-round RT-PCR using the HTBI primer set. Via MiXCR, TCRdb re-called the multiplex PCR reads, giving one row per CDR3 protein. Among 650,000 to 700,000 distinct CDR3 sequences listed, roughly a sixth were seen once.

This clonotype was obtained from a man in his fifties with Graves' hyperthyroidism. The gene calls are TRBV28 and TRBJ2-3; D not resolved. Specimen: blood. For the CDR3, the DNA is TGTGCCAGCAGTTTACCCCTACAAAGCACAGATACGCAGTATTTT. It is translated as CASSLPLQSTDTQYF.